The TCR beta chain under discussion was sequenced for a study of T cell responses to AZD1222 COVID-19 vaccine. Study-wide background: Second-dose intervals of approximately 4 or approximately 12 weeks were pooled. Study-wide findings and caveats: White British people made up most donors, females outnumbered males, and clonal diversity was possibly underestimated.

As for this clone: Its antigen remains unidentified.

Trimming left V 4 bases short and J 3 bases short, with 6 bases between. Looked up from germline, CDR1 is SQVTM and CDR2 is ANQGSEA. CDR3 length: 11 amino acids. The data were produced by immunoSEQ multiplex PCR, yet TCRdb's version contains in-frame clones alone and is incomplete. The sample shows roughly 150,000 clones, just under 95% of them seen only once. The receptor was derived from an adult in good health. The sequencing here drew on peripheral blood, taken on day 0 of AZD1222 vaccination. J is TRBJ1-2 and V is TRBV29-1, with a possible D match to TRBD1 (5 bases). The CDR3 loop reads CSVVQDYGYTF. Here the CDR3 DNA reads TGCAGCGTTGTACAGGACTATGGCTACACCTTC.